What follows describes a single TCR beta chain. The target antigen is unknown. Individually, cDNA molecules had unique molecular identifiers attached to them. One entry per CDR3 protein results from TCRdb running MiXCR on the 5' RACE reads. Of 61,000 or so distinct CDR3 sequences in the sample, 12% are singletons; the top ten hold roughly 1.1%. This record comes from a study of early T cells in non-severe SARS-CoV-2 infection. Turning to the study itself: Sequenced bulk RNA came from whole blood that was unsorted, and chains were unpaired.

Trimming stripped 2 bases from V and 5 bases from J, with 12 bases between. The germline V gene encodes CDR1 ENHRY and CDR2 SYGVKD. This CDR3 region has 14 residues. Study conclusions and caveats: VDJdb matching skewed toward anti-spike CD8 responses, missing private and CD4 specificities.

The sequencing used whole blood, collected at baseline. V usage is TRBV10-3 and J usage is TRBJ1-1; D might be TRBD1 (6 bases). This sequence was found in an adult who was a healthcare worker with PCR-confirmed SARS-CoV-2 infection or an uninfected control (not recorded which). The donor label of this sample is uncertain. The CDR3 DNA is TGTGCCATCAGTGAGGGAGGGGGTCGGACTGAAGCTTTCTTT. This sequence encodes CAISEGGGRTEAFF.